This TCR beta chain derives from a study of control samples from healthy donors and cancer patients. This CDR3 has 13 residues. Trimming shortened V by 3 bases and J by 6 bases, and 11 bases separated the two germline ends. From germline, CDR1 is KGHSH and CDR2 LQKENI. Using immunoSEQ multiplex PCR, the repertoire was profiled, and TCRdb retains in-frame clones only, with some absent. In the table there are some 150,000 clones, 80% to 95% of which are singletons. Sequenced material: blood. The receptor's source is a man aged 25 to 45 in good health. V is TRBV18 and J is TRBJ1-1; no clear D. The CDR3 DNA is TGTGCCAGCTCACCGAAGGAGGGTTCTGAAGCTTTCTTT. Translation gives CASSPKEGSEAFF.